Presented here are 19 T cell receptor beta chains from one specimen sequenced in a study of T cells in localized non-small cell lung cancer (dated by TCRdb to about 2020). The protocol used for the library was the immunoSEQ multiplex PCR assay. TCRdb carries this immuneACCESS record with in-frame sequences only. Its versions omit some clonotypes, under half of them owing to an unresolved V gene in the studies checked, with the rest unexplained. The sample has around 8,600 clones on record, around 87% of them singletons. Together, the top ten hold approximately 30% of the sample. Sample: peripheral blood, taken before any cancer treatment. The source is a male donor aged 60 or over with stage III lung adenocarcinoma.

The J gene is TRBJ2-3, the V gene TRBV19, with a tentative D call TRBD2 (6 bases). CDR3 length equals 15 residues. Germline CDR1 and CDR2: LNHDA and SQIVND (reference sequence). Trimming left V 2 bases short and J 0 bases short, with 9 bases between. The CDR3 is CASSITGESTDTQYF. CDR3 nucleotides: TGTGCCAGTAGTATAACGGGGGAAAGCACAGATACGCAGTATTTT.

V and J are TRBV6-1 and TRBJ2-7; tentative D call: TRBD2 (5 bases). The ends were cut back, 1 base at V and 2 bases at J, with 15 bases in the middle. The CDR3 totals 16 residues. CDR1 and CDR2 (germline): MNHNS, SASEGT. In DNA form, the CDR3 reads TGTGCCAGCAGTGAAGGGGATCGGACTGGGACCTACGAGCAGTACTTC. Translation gives CASSEGDRTGTYEQYF.

The chain has TRBV7-7 and TRBJ2-2; weak D call: TRBD1 (6 bases). V was pared by 6 bases and J by 5 bases, with 10 bases between. The germline gives CDR1 SSHAT, CDR2 FNYEAQ (reference sequence). The length of the CDR3 is 13 residues. CDR3 loop: CASSYRETGELFF. The DNA for the CDR3 is TGTGCCAGCAGTTACAGGGAGACCGGGGAGCTGTTTTTT.

This clone has just one count. The gene calls are TRBV28 and TRBJ2-7; TRBD1 matches at 8 bases. The CDR3 covers 15 residues. V lost 3 bases and J lost 0; bases outside the gene matches: 4. Per the germline V gene, CDR1 is MDHEN and CDR2 is SYDVKM. The CDR3 spells CASSFWTGPSYEQYF. CDR3 nucleotides: TGTGCCAGCAGTTTCTGGACAGGGCCCTCCTACGAGCAGTACTTC.

The rearrangement links TRBV7-2 to TRBJ1-1; D gene uncertain. With 5 bases removed from V and 1 base from J, the gap between germline ends came to 14 bases. The CDR3 sequence is 15 residues long. Germline V CDR1 and CDR2: SGHTA, FQGNSA. CDR3 nucleotides: TGTGCCAGCAGCCCCCGACTTGGGCGGAACACTGAAGCTTTCTTT. This translates into CASSPRLGRNTEAFF.

The V gene is TRBV5-4, the J gene TRBJ2-5; no reliable D call. The germline V and J ends were trimmed by 4 bases and 2 bases, with 12 bases remaining between them. In germline, CDR1 is SGHNT, CDR2 YYREEE (reference sequence). The CDR3 is made up of 14 amino acids. CDR3 region: CASSGSSTQETQYF. The CDR3 DNA sequence: TGTGCCAGCAGCGGGTCTAGTACGCAAGAGACCCAGTACTTC.

The genes are TRBV5-1 and TRBJ1-3; 9 positions agree with TRBD1. The CDR3 is made up of 16 amino acids. The junction had 6 bases not matched to a gene; V was cut back by 5 bases and J by 0 bases. Germline lookup yields CDR1 SGHRS and CDR2 YFSETQ. This CDR3 is CASSSTGGASGNTIYF. CDR3 bases: TGCGCCAGCAGTTCTACAGGGGGCGCCTCTGGAAACACCATATATTTT.

The chain carries TRBV27 and TRBJ2-7; D not certain. The CDR3 runs 12 residues. Between the trimmed V and J ends, which lost 5 bases and 6 bases, there was a span of 11 bases. Germline assignment: CDR1 MNHEY and CDR2 SMNVEV (reference sequence). In DNA form, the CDR3 reads TGTGCCAGCAGTCGCCACAGAGGCGAGCAGTACTTC. Amino acids: CASSRHRGEQYF.

The DNA for the CDR3 is TGTGCCAGCAGCTTAGAAGGCCGGCGGGCCAAAAACATTCAGTACTTC. Residues: CASSLEGRRAKNIQYF. The chain combines TRBV11-3 with TRBJ2-4, with D unclear. The germline V and J ends were trimmed by 0 bases and 1 base, with 10 bases remaining between them. Germline-derived CDR1 and CDR2 are SGHNT and YENEEA. This CDR3 comprises 16 residues.

This chain uses TRBV7-2 with TRBJ1-1; the D gene is possibly TRBD1 (5 bases). V dropped 1 base and J dropped 10 bases, with 16 bases sitting between them. CDR1 SGHTA and CDR2 FQGNSA come from the germline V gene. This CDR3 has 14 residues. The CDR3 sequence is CASSLDFQGRGAFF. In DNA form, the CDR3 reads TGTGCCAGCAGCTTAGATTTCCAGGGTCGAGGAGCTTTCTTT.

In DNA form, the CDR3 reads TGTGCCAGCAGCTCCACTAGCGGGAGGGCCTGGAACAATGAGCAGTTCTTC. Its protein product is CASSSTSGRAWNNEQFF. The chain employs TRBV7-2 and TRBJ2-1, with 13 nucleotides matching TRBD2. Germline trimming cut 4 bases from V and 5 bases from J; bases unmatched to any gene: 8. Germline values: CDR1 SGHTA, CDR2 FQGNSA. CDR3 length equals 17 residues.

This clone is a singleton in its sample. This chain joins TRBV29-1 and TRBJ2-7, with D hard to call. The germline V and J ends were trimmed by 0 bases and 0 bases, with 18 bases remaining between them. Germline CDR1 reads SQVTM; CDR2 reads ANQGSEA. The CDR3 length is 17 residues. The CDR3 sequence: CSVEEAEGSRSSYEQYF. DNA of the CDR3: TGCAGCGTTGAAGAGGCTGAAGGGTCTAGGAGCTCCTACGAGCAGTACTTC.

CDR3 loop: CASSKVGLALGREQFF. Here the CDR3 DNA reads TGTGCCAGCAGCAAGGTCGGACTAGCTTTGGGACGTGAGCAGTTCTTC. J is TRBJ2-1 and V is TRBV21-1; the table's D call, TRBD2, has no DNA check behind it. TRBV21-1 is recorded as a pseudogene. The CDR3 totals 16 residues.

The chain employs TRBV19 and TRBJ1-2, with a tentative D call TRBD1 (6 bases). CDR1 LNHDA and CDR2 SQIVND come from the germline V gene (reference sequence). The CDR3 extends over 15 amino acids. The V gene lost 7 bases and the J gene lost 3 bases, with 18 bases spanning the gap. CDR3 in DNA: TGTGCCAGTACCCATCCAGGGGAGCTAGACTATGGCTACACCTTC. As protein: CASTHPGELDYGYTF.

The chain has TRBV5-4 and TRBJ1-2, with a possible D match to TRBD1 (5 bases). Trimming cost V 5 bases and J 4 bases, with 15 bases left between them. In germline, CDR1 is SGHNT, CDR2 YYREEE (reference sequence). The CDR3 contains 14 residues. The CDR3 reads CASRPEVGGYGYTF. CDR3 coding DNA: TGTGCCAGCAGGCCCGAAGTCGGGGGCTATGGCTACACCTTC.

The genes are TRBV18 and TRBJ2-2, with TRBD1 identical over 9 bases. CDR3 size: 17 residues. V lost 6 bases and J lost 1; bases outside the gene matches: 9. Germline CDR1 KGHSH, CDR2 LQKENI. CDR3 residues: CASSLKRTGENTGELFF. The CDR3 DNA reads TGTGCCAGCTCCCTAAAACGGACAGGGGAGAACACCGGGGAGCTGTTTTTT.

V is TRBV5-1 and J is TRBJ2-1, with 7 bases identical to TRBD1. CDR1 and CDR2 from the germline V gene are SGHRS and YFSETQ. V lost 4 bases, J lost 4 bases, and 11 bases stayed unmatched. The CDR3 totals 16 residues. As DNA, the CDR3 is TGCGCCAGCAGCCCCCAATTCGGGACAGAATACAATGAGCAGTTCTTC. As protein: CASSPQFGTEYNEQFF.

The rearrangement uses TRBV5-6 and TRBJ2-7; D is possibly TRBD2 (6 bases). The germline V gene encodes CDR1 SGHDT and CDR2 YYEEEE. The CDR3 has 15 residues. V shed 1 base and J shed 3 bases, with 14 bases lying between them. CDR3 DNA sequence: TGTGCCAGCAGCTTGCAGGGTCCGGGAGTCTACGAGCAGTACTTC. This encodes CASSLQGPGVYEQYF.

This chain joins TRBV6-1 and TRBJ1-2; weak D call: TRBD1 (6 bases). The CDR3 sequence is 14 residues long. The V end lost 4 bases, the J end lost 6 bases, and 15 bases lay between the germline ends. Germline CDR1 is MNHNS and CDR2 is SASEGT. The DNA of the CDR3 is TGTGCCAGCAGTGGGAAGGCAGGGGAACATGGCTACACCTTC. It specifies CASSGKAGEHGYTF.